This is a list of T cell receptor beta chains from one sample in a study of T-cell memory formation after mild COVID-19. From the 5' RACE reads, TCRdb called clonotypes with MiXCR, one entry per CDR3 protein. Found here are under 450,000 distinct CDR3 sequences, around 14% of them singletons; the top ten hold 22%. The sequencing sample was made of PBMCs or a T cell subset sorted from them (not recorded which). The receptors here all came from a man younger than 30 who had mild COVID-19 (a few samples of this study predate the infection). Cell type and time point are not known. CDR3s include the opening cysteine and the closing phenylalanine or tryptophan. Each record gives: J gene, V gene, D gene, CDR3 length, clone size, CDR3 protein, CDR3 DNA. A D gene is named only where the DNA matches it firmly. Not every row has a clone size; where given, it reads once, few, many or a size class.

j_gene: TRBJ2-1
v_gene: TRBV4-1
d_gene: TRBD2
len: 15
abundance: once
CDR3aa: CASSPGAGGPNEQFF
CDR3nt: TGCGCCAGCAGCCCTGGAGCGGGGGGCCCCAATGAGCAGTTCTTC

j_gene: TRBJ2-5
v_gene: TRBV10-3
d_gene: TRBD2
len: 14
abundance: few
CDR3aa: CAIRGGASGETQYF
CDR3nt: TGTGCCATCCGCGGGGGGGCTTCGGGGGAGACCCAGTACTTC

j_gene: TRBJ2-7
v_gene: TRBV7-9
d_gene: .
len: 15
abundance: .
CDR3aa: CASSLETGGTYEQYF
CDR3nt: TGTGCCAGCAGCTTAGAGACAGGTGGTACCTACGAGCAGTACTTC

j_gene: TRBJ1-6
v_gene: TRBV6-2/TRBV6-3
d_gene: TRBD1
len: 17
abundance: few
CDR3aa: CASSYRGPGQGNSPLHF
CDR3nt: TGTGCCAGCAGTTACAGAGGACCGGGACAGGGGAATTCACCCCTCCACTTT

j_gene: TRBJ1-4
v_gene: TRBV7-6
d_gene: TRBD1
len: 13
abundance: .
CDR3aa: CASSLAEGGQLFF
CDR3nt: TGTGCCAGCAGCTTAGCGGAAGGGGGCCAACTGTTTTTT

j_gene: TRBJ2-2
v_gene: TRBV5-1
d_gene: .
len: 15
abundance: once
CDR3aa: CASSLDRSSTGELFF
CDR3nt: TGCGCCAGCAGCTTGGATCGGTCCTCGACCGGGGAGCTGTTTTTT

j_gene: TRBJ1-6
v_gene: TRBV7-8
d_gene: .
len: 13
abundance: .
CDR3aa: CASSFWQGSPLHF
CDR3nt: TGTGCCAGCAGCTTTTGGCAGGGATCACCCCTCCACTTT

j_gene: TRBJ2-7
v_gene: TRBV4-2
d_gene: .
len: 15
abundance: few
CDR3aa: CASSQVYGDPYEQYF
CDR3nt: TGTGCCAGCAGCCAAGTGTACGGGGACCCCTACGAGCAGTACTTC

j_gene: TRBJ1-2
v_gene: TRBV13
d_gene: .
len: 16
abundance: few
CDR3aa: CASSLAPGALGYGYTF
CDR3nt: TGTGCCAGCAGCTTAGCGCCGGGGGCCCTGGGCTATGGCTACACCTTC

j_gene: TRBJ1-1
v_gene: TRBV7-2
d_gene: .
len: 11
abundance: few
CDR3aa: CASSPYTEAFF
CDR3nt: TGTGCCAGCAGCCCGTACACTGAAGCTTTCTTT